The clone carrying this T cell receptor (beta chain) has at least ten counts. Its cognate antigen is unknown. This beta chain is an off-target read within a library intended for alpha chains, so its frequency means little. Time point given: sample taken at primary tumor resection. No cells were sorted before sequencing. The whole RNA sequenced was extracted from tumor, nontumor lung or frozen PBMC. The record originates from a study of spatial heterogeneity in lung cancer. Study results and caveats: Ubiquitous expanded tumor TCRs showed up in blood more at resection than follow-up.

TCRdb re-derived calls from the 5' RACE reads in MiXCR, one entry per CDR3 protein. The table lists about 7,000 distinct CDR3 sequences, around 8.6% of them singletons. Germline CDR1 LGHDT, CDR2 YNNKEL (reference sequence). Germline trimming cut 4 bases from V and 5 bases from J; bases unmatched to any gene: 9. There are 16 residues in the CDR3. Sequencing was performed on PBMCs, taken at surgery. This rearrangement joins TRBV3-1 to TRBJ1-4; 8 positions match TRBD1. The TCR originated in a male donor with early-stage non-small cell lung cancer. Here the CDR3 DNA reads TGTGCCAGCAGCCGGACTGCAGGGGGCTCGAATGAAAAACTGTTTTTT. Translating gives CASSRTAGGSNEKLFF.